The 27 T cell receptor beta chains reported below all come from one sample, sequenced in a study of cytomegalovirus exposure and HLA in healthy donors. 13 Jbeta primers and 60 Vbeta primers were used for the PCR. Clones were read by immunoSEQ multiplex PCR, and TCRdb kept only the in-frame ones, dropping some. There are about 90,000 clones in the sample; roughly 80% occur only once, and around 2.3% lies in the top ten. Sample: PBMCs. Receptors originate from a young man in good health and CMV-seronegative.

The chain recombines TRBV25-1 with TRBJ2-5; D is perhaps TRBD1 (6 bases). V lost 4 bases and J 5 bases, leaving 11 bases between the germline ends. This CDR3 has 13 residues. Per the germline V gene, CDR1 is MGHDK and CDR2 is SYGVNS. DNA for the CDR3: TGTGCCAGCAGTGGGGGGCGCGGGGAGACCCAGTACTTC. Encoded protein: CASSGGRGETQYF.

The chain couples TRBV6-5 to TRBJ1-2, with 10 bases aligning to TRBD1. V dropped 2 bases and J dropped 2; count of bases not matched to a gene: 2. The CDR3 is made up of 15 amino acids. Germline loops: CDR1 MNHEY, CDR2 SVGAGI. CDR3 in amino acids: CASSYRTGGNYGYTF. CDR3 bases: TGTGCCAGCAGTTACCGGACAGGGGGAAACTATGGCTACACCTTC.

The CDR3 DNA is TGCGCCAGCAGCCCGCGGGGAGAGAGCACAGATACGCAGTATTTT. Translation gives CASSPRGESTDTQYF. This chain links TRBV4-1 with TRBJ2-3; TRBD2 might be the D (6 bases). This CDR3 is built from 15 residues. Germline-derived CDR1 and CDR2 are MGHRA and YSYEKL. V lost 4 bases to trimming and J lost 0 bases, with 11 bases between them.

The chain joins TRBV7-9 to TRBJ1-5; D perhaps matches TRBD1 (6 bases). CDR1 and CDR2 (germline): SEHNR, FQNEAQ (reference sequence). The CDR3 covers 14 residues. The V end lost 3 bases, the J end lost 3 bases, and 9 bases lay between the germline ends. The CDR3 bases are TGTGCCAGCAGCTTGGGGGCGGACAATCAGCCCCAGCATTTT. It encodes CASSLGADNQPQHF.

The chain combines TRBV5-1 with TRBJ2-1, with 11 nucleotides matching TRBD2. The CDR3 is 17 amino acids. V gave up 4 bases and J gave up 4 bases; unmatched junction bases: 10. The germline V gene has CDR1 SGHRS and CDR2 YFSETQ. CDR3 nucleotides: TGCGCCAGCAGCCAGAATAGCGGGAGGGCCGCTTACAATGAGCAGTTCTTC. This translates into CASSQNSGRAAYNEQFF.

The chain joins TRBV7-2 to TRBJ1-2; 8 bases agree with TRBD1. The CDR3 has 16 amino acids. V lost 0 bases, J lost 6 bases, and 9 bases stayed unmatched. The germline V gene encodes CDR1 SGHTA and CDR2 FQGNSA. CDR3 nucleotide sequence: TGTGCCAGCAGCTTAGCGGGGGACAGGTTGGACCATGGCTACACCTTC. This codes for CASSLAGDRLDHGYTF.

The chain employs TRBV7-8 and TRBJ1-2; D uncertain. The length of the CDR3 is 15 residues. The V end lost 4 bases, the J end lost 0 bases, and 12 bases lay between the germline ends. Germline lookup yields CDR1 SGHVS and CDR2 FQNEAQ. The CDR3 region has the DNA TGTGCCAGCAGCTCCATACAGAGAACTAACTATGGCTACACCTTC. This encodes CASSSIQRTNYGYTF.

As for this clone: At the DNA level, this CDR3 is encoded by other sequences in the same sample as well. The chain combines TRBV6-5 with TRBJ1-1; D is possibly TRBD1 (5 bases). Germline-derived CDR1 and CDR2 are MNHEY and SVGAGI. The CDR3 consists of 12 residues. Trimming took 3 bases from V and 5 from J, leaving 7 bases between them. The DNA of the CDR3 is TGTGCCAGCAGTTATGGGGGGACTGAAGCTTTCTTT. Amino acids: CASSYGGTEAFF.

The chain joins TRBV9 to TRBJ2-7; 9 nucleotides line up with TRBD1. Germline V gene sequence: CDR1 SGDLS, CDR2 YYNGEE. The CDR3 runs 14 residues. Trimming took 4 bases from V and 5 from J; bases not matched to a gene: 7. This CDR3 reads CASSRDRAEDEQYF. DNA for the CDR3: TGTGCCAGCAGCAGGGACAGGGCGGAGGACGAGCAGTACTTC. The complete variable domain, with remaining parts taken from reference TRBV9 and TRBJ2-7, reads DSGVTQTPKHLITATGQRVTLRCSPRSGDLSVYWYQQSLDQGLQFLIQYYNGEERAKGNILERFSAQQFPDLHSELNLSSLELGDSALYFCASSRDRAEDEQYFGPGTRLTVT.

This clone was observed once. The CDR3 region has the DNA TGTGCCACCCGGGGGGGACCGAAGATCTATAGCAATCAGCCCCAGCATTTT. Protein product: CATRGGPKIYSNQPQHF. The rearrangement joins TRBV19 to TRBJ1-5, with a tentative D call TRBD1 (5 bases). The length of the CDR3 is 17 residues. Per germline, CDR1 LNHDA and CDR2 SQIVND (reference sequence). The V end lost 10 bases, the J end lost 0 bases, and 22 bases lay between the germline ends.

The rearrangement joins TRBV29-1 to TRBJ2-2, with 9 bases that match TRBD1. The V gene's germline CDR1 is SQVTM and CDR2 ANQGSEA. CDR3 length: 14 residues. V gave up 3 bases and J gave up 8 bases; unmatched junction bases: 7. The CDR3 DNA is TGCAGCGTTGAGGGGACAGGGAAGGTGGGGGAGCTGTTTTTT. Its protein product is CSVEGTGKVGELFF.

The V call is TRBV18, the J call TRBJ2-5; D not certain. This CDR3 comprises 12 residues. Germline V gives CDR1 KGHSH, CDR2 LQKENI. Trimming took off 3 bases at V and 2 bases at J, with 4 bases between the two ends. CDR3 amino acids: CASSPSQETQYF. The CDR3 bases are TGTGCCAGCTCACCCAGTCAAGAGACCCAGTACTTC.

The V gene is TRBV7-9, the J gene TRBJ1-1; D remains ambiguous. This CDR3 is 14 amino acids long. CDR1 SEHNR and CDR2 FQNEAQ come from the germline V gene (reference sequence). The V end was cut by 2 bases, the J end by 5 bases, with 12 bases between. The CDR3, as DNA: TGTGCCAGCAGCTTACACGGTGGAGGGACTGAAGCTTTCTTT. It is translated as CASSLHGGGTEAFF.

This clone has more than one count but fewer than ten. J is TRBJ1-4 and V is TRBV6-1; possibly TRBD1 for D (6 bases). Per germline, CDR1 MNHNS and CDR2 SASEGT. The CDR3 contains 14 residues. The V end was cut by 2 bases, the J end by 11 bases, with 15 bases between. The CDR3 coding sequence is TGTGCCAGCAGTGAATACGAGGGGGTGACGAAACTGTTTTTT. Its translation is CASSEYEGVTKLFF.

The table lists this clone with a count of one. This sequence joins TRBV2 and TRBJ2-5; 14 nucleotides align to TRBD2. Germline V gene data show CDR1 as SNHLY and CDR2 as FYNNEI. The CDR3 has 16 amino acids. V was clipped by 7 bases and J by 5 bases; unmatched bases: 9. The CDR3 reads CASTKGLAGVLETQYF. CDR3 in DNA: TGTGCCAGCACCAAGGGACTAGCGGGAGTTTTGGAGACCCAGTACTTC.

This clone appeared once. The genes are TRBV5-1 and TRBJ1-2, with D unresolved. Germline CDR1 is SGHRS and CDR2 is YFSETQ. The CDR3 is 14 residues long. V lost 4 bases and J 5 bases, leaving 15 bases between the germline ends. Here the CDR3 reads CASSPVVGGYGYTF. CDR3 nucleotides: TGCGCCAGCAGCCCGGTTGTGGGCGGGTATGGCTACACCTTC. The full variable domain, its missing parts supplied by reference TRBV5-1 and TRBJ1-2, is KAGVTQTPRYLIKTRGQQVTLSCSPISGHRSVSWYQQTPGQGLQFLFEYFSETQRNKGNFPGRFSGRQFSNSRSEMNVSTLELGDSALYLCASSPVVGGYGYTFGSGTRLTVV.

The rearrangement links TRBV19 to TRBJ2-2, with D possibly being TRBD2 (5 bases). Germline CDR1 is LNHDA and CDR2 is SQIVND (reference sequence). CDR3 size: 14 residues. V lost 5 bases and J lost 6, with 13 bases in between. In DNA form, the CDR3 reads TGTGCCAGTAGTTATCGGGAACGGGCCGGGGAGCTGTTTTTT. Its protein is CASSYRERAGELFF.

This clone was observed once. The chain recombines TRBV30 with TRBJ2-1; D is perhaps TRBD2 (5 bases). Trimming took off 1 base at V and 9 bases at J, with 7 bases between the two ends. CDR1 is GTSNPN, CDR2 SVGIG, per germline (reference sequence). The CDR3 covers 11 residues. The CDR3 sequence: CAWSESGEQFF. DNA for the CDR3: TGTGCCTGGAGTGAGAGCGGTGAGCAGTTCTTC.

This clone showed up just once. V and J are TRBV18 and TRBJ1-2; maybe TRBD1 (6 bases). Germline CDR1 is KGHSH and CDR2 is LQKENI. This CDR3 has 14 residues. Trimming cost V 4 bases and J 3 bases, with 12 bases left between them. CDR3 nucleotides: TGTGCCAGCTCACGAACAGGGCGAGACTATGGCTACACCTTC. This translates into CASSRTGRDYGYTF.

V usage is TRBV27 and J usage is TRBJ2-3; D not resolved. The CDR3 totals 15 residues. Looked up from germline, CDR1 is MNHEY and CDR2 is SMNVEV (reference sequence). The V gene lost 3 bases and the J gene lost 3 bases, with 13 bases spanning the gap. The CDR3 protein is CASSFEASGTDTQYF. CDR3 DNA: TGTGCCAGCAGTTTTGAGGCTAGTGGTACAGATACGCAGTATTTT.

The chain uses TRBV28 and TRBJ2-7; D might be TRBD1 (5 bases). The CDR3 is 13 residues long. CDR1 MDHEN and CDR2 SYDVKM come from the germline V gene. The V end lost 3 bases, the J end lost 6 bases, and 12 bases lay between the germline ends. The CDR3 is CASSFRGVGEQYF. For the CDR3, the DNA is TGTGCCAGCAGTTTTAGGGGCGTCGGCGAGCAGTACTTC.

This clone was seen a few times. The chain combines TRBV28 with TRBJ1-1; D not resolved. The CDR3 extends over 11 amino acids. V was shortened by 5 bases and J by 2 bases, with 3 bases between the two germline ends. Germline CDR1 MDHEN, CDR2 SYDVKM. The CDR3 DNA sequence: TGTGCCAGCAGTGTAAACACTGAAGCTTTCTTT. This codes for CASSVNTEAFF. Full variable domain (missing parts from reference TRBV28 and TRBJ1-1): DVKVTQSSRYLVKRTGEKVFLECVQDMDHENMFWYRQDPGLGLRLIYFSYDVKMKEKGDIPEGYSVSREKKERFSLILESASTNQTSMYLCASSVNTEAFFGQGTRLTVV.

Written as DNA, the CDR3 is TGTGCCAGCAGCCCGCAGACTAGTTCCAATGAGCAGTTCTTC. As protein: CASSPQTSSNEQFF. The chain links TRBV7-2 to TRBJ2-1; TRBD2 is a possible D gene (6 bases). Between the trimmed V and J ends, which lost 5 bases and 6 bases, there was a span of 14 bases. The length of the CDR3 is 14 residues. Per germline, CDR1 SGHTA and CDR2 FQGNSA.

The chain has TRBV4-3 and TRBJ2-1; possibly TRBD2 for D (6 bases). CDR3 length equals 17 residues. CDR1 and CDR2 (germline): LGHNA, YSLEER. V was pared by 4 bases and J by 0 bases, with 16 bases between. Written as DNA, the CDR3 is TGCGCCAGCAGCCCGGGGAGTAGCGGACTCTCCTACAATGAGCAGTTCTTC. Its translation is CASSPGSSGLSYNEQFF.

The chain links TRBV2 to TRBJ1-2, with D tentatively TRBD1 (6 bases). The CDR3 loop spans 14 amino acids. Per the germline V gene, CDR1 is SNHLY and CDR2 is FYNNEI. Trimming took 7 bases from V and 0 from J, leaving 12 bases between them. Here the CDR3 reads CASIIGQTNYGYTF. The CDR3 bases are TGTGCCAGCATTATAGGACAGACTAACTATGGCTACACCTTC.

The rearrangement uses TRBV19 and TRBJ1-2, with TRBD1 matching 8 bases. The CDR3 contains 14 residues. Looked up from germline, CDR1 is LNHDA and CDR2 is SQIVND (reference sequence). With V trimmed by 2 bases and J by 4 bases, 3 bases remained unmatched. The CDR3 bases are TGTGCCAGTAGTATACGGGGACAGGCCTATGGCTACACCTTC. This gives the protein CASSIRGQAYGYTF.

The chain carries TRBV5-1 and TRBJ2-1; 7 nucleotides match TRBD1. There are 13 residues in the CDR3. The germline V gene has CDR1 SGHRS and CDR2 YFSETQ. V shed 1 base and J 6 bases; nucleotides not matched to a gene: 1. CDR3 sequence: CASSLQGVNEQFF. The CDR3 nucleotides read TGCGCCAGCAGCTTGCAGGGGGTCAATGAGCAGTTCTTC.